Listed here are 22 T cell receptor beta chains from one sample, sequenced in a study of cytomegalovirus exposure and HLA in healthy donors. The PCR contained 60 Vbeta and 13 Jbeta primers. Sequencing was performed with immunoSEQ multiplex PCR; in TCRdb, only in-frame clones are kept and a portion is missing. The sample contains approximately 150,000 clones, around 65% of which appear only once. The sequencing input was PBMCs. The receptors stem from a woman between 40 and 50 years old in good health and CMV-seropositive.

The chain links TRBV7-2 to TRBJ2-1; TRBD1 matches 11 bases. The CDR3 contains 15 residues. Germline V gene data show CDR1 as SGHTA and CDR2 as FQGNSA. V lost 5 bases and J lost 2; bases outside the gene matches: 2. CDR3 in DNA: TGTGCCAGCAGCACGGACAGGGGGCCCTACAATGAGCAGTTCTTC. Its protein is CASSTDRGPYNEQFF. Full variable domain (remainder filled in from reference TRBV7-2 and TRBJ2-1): GAGVSQSPSNKVTEKGKDVELRCDPISGHTALYWYRQSLGQGLEFLIYFQGNSAPDKSGLPSDRFSAERTGGSVSTLTIQRTQQEDSAVYLCASSTDRGPYNEQFFGPGTRLTVL.

Here the CDR3 reads CAWNVAPSTYEQYF. In nucleotides, the CDR3 is TGTGCCTGGAACGTGGCCCCTTCAACCTACGAGCAGTACTTC. This sequence joins TRBV30 and TRBJ2-7; D is undetermined. The CDR3 is 14 amino acids. V was shortened by 4 bases and J by 2 bases, with 15 bases between the two germline ends. The germline gives CDR1 GTSNPN, CDR2 SVGIG (reference sequence).

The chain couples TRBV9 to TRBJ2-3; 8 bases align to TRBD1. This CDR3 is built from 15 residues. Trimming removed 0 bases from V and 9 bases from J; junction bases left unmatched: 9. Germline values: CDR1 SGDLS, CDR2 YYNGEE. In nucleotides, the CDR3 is TGTGCCAGCAGCGTAGTAGGACAGGGTGGTCCAACGCAGTATTTT. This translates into CASSVVGQGGPTQYF.

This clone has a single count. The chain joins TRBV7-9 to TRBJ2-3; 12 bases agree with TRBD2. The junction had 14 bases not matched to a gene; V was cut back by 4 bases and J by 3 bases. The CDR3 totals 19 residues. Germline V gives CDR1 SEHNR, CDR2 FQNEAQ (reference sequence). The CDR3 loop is CASSSEWTSGIIGTDTQYF. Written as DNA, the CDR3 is TGTGCCAGCAGCTCAGAATGGACTAGCGGGATTATCGGGACAGATACGCAGTATTTT.

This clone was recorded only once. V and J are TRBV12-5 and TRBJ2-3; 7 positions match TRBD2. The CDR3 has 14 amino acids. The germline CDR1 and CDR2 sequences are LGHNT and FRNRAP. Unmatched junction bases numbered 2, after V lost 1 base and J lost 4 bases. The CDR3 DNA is TGTGCTAGTGGTTTGGGGACTAGATCAGATACGCAGTATTTT. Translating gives CASGLGTRSDTQYF.

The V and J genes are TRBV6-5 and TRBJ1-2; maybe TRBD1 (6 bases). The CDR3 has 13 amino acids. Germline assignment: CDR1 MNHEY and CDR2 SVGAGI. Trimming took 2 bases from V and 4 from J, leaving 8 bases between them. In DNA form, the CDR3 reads TGTGCCAGCAGTTACGGACAGAGCTATGGCTACACCTTC. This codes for CASSYGQSYGYTF.

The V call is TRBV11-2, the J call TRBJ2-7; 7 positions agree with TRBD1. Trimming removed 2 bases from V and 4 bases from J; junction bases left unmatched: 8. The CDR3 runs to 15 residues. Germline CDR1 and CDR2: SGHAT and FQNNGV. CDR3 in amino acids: CASSLLPGTEYEQYF. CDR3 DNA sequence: TGTGCCAGCAGCTTATTGCCCGGGACAGAATACGAGCAGTACTTC.

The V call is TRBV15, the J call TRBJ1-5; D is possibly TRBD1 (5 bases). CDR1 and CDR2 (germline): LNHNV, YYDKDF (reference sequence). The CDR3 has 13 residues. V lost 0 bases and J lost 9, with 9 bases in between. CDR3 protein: CATSREGGGPQHF. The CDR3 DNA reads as TGTGCCACCAGCAGAGAGGGGGGAGGGCCCCAGCATTTT.

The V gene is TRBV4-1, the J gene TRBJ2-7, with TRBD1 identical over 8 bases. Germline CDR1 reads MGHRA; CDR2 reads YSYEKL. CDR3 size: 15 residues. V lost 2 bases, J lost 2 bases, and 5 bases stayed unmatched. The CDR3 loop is CASSQRTGTTYEQYF. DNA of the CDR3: TGCGCCAGCAGCCAACGGACAGGGACGACCTACGAGCAGTACTTC.

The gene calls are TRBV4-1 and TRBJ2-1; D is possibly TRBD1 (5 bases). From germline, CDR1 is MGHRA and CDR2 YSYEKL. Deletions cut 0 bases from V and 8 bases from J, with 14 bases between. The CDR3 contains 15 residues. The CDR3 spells CASSQDLARADEQFF. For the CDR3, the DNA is TGCGCCAGCAGCCAAGATTTGGCCAGGGCGGATGAGCAGTTCTTC.

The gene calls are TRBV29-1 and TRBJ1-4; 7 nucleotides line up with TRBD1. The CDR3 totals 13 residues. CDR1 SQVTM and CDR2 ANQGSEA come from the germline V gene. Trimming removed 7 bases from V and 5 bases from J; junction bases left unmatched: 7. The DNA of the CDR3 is TGCAGCGGGGGGGACAGCCCGAATGAAAAACTGTTTTTT. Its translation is CSGGDSPNEKLFF.

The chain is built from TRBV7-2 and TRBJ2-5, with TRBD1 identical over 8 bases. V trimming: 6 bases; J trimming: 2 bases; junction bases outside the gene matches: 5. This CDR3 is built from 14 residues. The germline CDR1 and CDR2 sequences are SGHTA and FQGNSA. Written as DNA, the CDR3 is TGTGCCAGCAGTTATAGGGACAGGCAAGAGACCCAGTACTTC. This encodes CASSYRDRQETQYF.

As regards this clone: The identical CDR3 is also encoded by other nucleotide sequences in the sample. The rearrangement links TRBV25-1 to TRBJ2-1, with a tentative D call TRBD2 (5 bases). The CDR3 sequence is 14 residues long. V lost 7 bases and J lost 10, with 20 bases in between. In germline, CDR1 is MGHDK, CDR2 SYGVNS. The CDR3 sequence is CASTSPMTKPEQFF. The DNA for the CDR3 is TGTGCCAGCACCTCACCTATGACTAAACCAGAGCAGTTCTTC.

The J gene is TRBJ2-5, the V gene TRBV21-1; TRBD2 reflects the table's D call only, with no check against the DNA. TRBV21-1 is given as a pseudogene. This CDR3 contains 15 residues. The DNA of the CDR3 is TGTGCCAGCAGCAGTCCAGCGGAGATCCAAGAGACCCAGTACTTC. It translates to CASSSPAEIQETQYF.

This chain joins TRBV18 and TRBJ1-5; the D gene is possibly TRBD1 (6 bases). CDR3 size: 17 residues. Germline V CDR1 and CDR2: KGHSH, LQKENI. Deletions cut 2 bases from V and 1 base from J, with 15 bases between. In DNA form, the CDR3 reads TGTGCCAGCTCACCAATGAACGCAGGGGAGAGCAATCAGCCCCAGCATTTT. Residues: CASSPMNAGESNQPQHF.

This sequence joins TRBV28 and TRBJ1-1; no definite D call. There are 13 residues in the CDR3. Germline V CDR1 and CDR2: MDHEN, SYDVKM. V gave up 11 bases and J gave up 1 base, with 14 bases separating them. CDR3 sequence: CAANRPGNTEAFF. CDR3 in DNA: TGTGCCGCAAACCGTCCCGGGAACACTGAAGCTTTCTTT.

The chain's CDR3 is CASGDRAVDTQYF. The CDR3 nucleotides are TGCGCCAGCGGCGACAGGGCAGTAGATACGCAGTATTTT. V gene TRBV5-1 combines with J gene TRBJ2-3; 7 bases map to TRBD1. The V segment lost 7 bases and the J segment 5 bases; nucleotides outside the gene matches: 7. Germline-derived CDR1 and CDR2 are SGHRS and YFSETQ. The CDR3 contains 13 residues.

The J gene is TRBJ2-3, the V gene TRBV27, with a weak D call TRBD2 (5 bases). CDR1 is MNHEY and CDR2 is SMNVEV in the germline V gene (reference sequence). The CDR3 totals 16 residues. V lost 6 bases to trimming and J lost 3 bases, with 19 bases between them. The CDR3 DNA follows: TGTGCCAGCAGCCTAGTATCGGGGTTAAGGACAGATACGCAGTATTTT. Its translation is CASSLVSGLRTDTQYF.

CDR3 in DNA: TGCGCCAGCAGCCGATGGGGGGGGGCCGGGGAGCTGTTTTTT. It yields the protein CASSRWGGAGELFF. This rearrangement joins TRBV4-1 to TRBJ2-2; 7 nucleotides agree with TRBD2. CDR3 length: 14 residues. Germline assignment: CDR1 MGHRA and CDR2 YSYEKL. Trimming at V came to 4 bases and at J to 6 bases, leaving 5 bases not matched to a gene.

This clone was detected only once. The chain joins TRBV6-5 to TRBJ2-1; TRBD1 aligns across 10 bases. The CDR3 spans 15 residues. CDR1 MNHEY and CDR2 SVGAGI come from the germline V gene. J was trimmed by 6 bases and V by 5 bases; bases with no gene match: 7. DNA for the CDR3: TGTGCCAGCAGTGGAGGGGACAGGGGAACCAATGAGCAGTTCTTC. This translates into CASSGGDRGTNEQFF.

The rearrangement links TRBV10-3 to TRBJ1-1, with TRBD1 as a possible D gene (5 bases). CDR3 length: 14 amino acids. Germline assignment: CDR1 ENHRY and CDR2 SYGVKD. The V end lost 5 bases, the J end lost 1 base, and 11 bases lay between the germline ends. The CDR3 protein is CAISSRGANTEAFF. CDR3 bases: TGTGCCATCAGTAGTAGGGGCGCGAACACTGAAGCTTTCTTT.

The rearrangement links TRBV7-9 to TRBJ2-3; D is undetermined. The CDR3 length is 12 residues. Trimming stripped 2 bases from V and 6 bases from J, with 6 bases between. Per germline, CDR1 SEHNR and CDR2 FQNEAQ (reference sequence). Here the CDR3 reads CASSLPMDTQYF. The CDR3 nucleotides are TGTGCCAGCAGCTTACCAATGGATACGCAGTATTTT.